Shown below are 25 T cell receptor beta chains from a single sample sequenced in a study of neoadjuvant anti-PD-1 for oral cavity cancer. Libraries were prepared by immunoSEQ multiplex PCR; TCRdb keeps only in-frame clonotypes and omits some of them. The sample includes 75,000 or so clones, 70% to 85% of them seen just once. The sequenced sample was PBMCs, obtained before nivolumab (anti-PD-1) treatment. The receptors were gathered from a person aged 35-80 years with oral cavity squamous cell carcinoma.

The chain is built from TRBV13 and TRBJ2-2; no clear D. The V gene's germline CDR1 is PRHDT and CDR2 FYEKMQ (reference sequence). Trimming left V 3 bases short and J 5 bases short, with 7 bases between. This CDR3 is 13 amino acids long. CDR3 sequence (DNA): TGTGCCAGCAGCTTTACAGCAACCGGGGAGCTGTTTTTT. Protein: CASSFTATGELFF.

This chain joins TRBV10-2 and TRBJ1-1; 9 bases agree with TRBD1. With 5 bases clipped from V and 4 bases from J, the junction kept 5 bases outside the gene matches. The CDR3 runs 14 residues. The germline CDR1 and CDR2 sequences are WSHSY and SAAADI. This CDR3 is CASSIQGATTEAFF. Here the CDR3 DNA reads TGCGCCAGCAGTATACAGGGGGCGACCACTGAAGCTTTCTTT.

The DNA for the CDR3 is TGCGCCAGCAGTTGGCAGGGATCCGAGCAGTACTTC. The encoded protein is CASSWQGSEQYF. The chain joins TRBV10-2 to TRBJ2-7; possible D gene TRBD1, 5 bases. Germline CDR1 reads WSHSY; CDR2 reads SAAADI. The CDR3 has 12 amino acids. Trimming removed 5 bases at V and 6 bases at J, with 11 bases between.

The chain couples TRBV7-8 to TRBJ2-5; 8 bases align to TRBD2. The V gene end was trimmed by 5 bases and the J gene end by 2 bases; junction bases not matched to a gene: 4. CDR1 and CDR2 (germline): SGHVS, FQNEAQ. The length of the CDR3 is 14 residues. The CDR3, as DNA: TGTGCCAGCAGCACACTAGCGGCGCAAGAGACCCAGTACTTC. Translation gives CASSTLAAQETQYF.

CDR3 nucleotide sequence: TGCAGTGCGCCTGACAATGAGCAGTTCTTC. It encodes CSAPDNEQFF. The rearrangement uses TRBV20-1 and TRBJ2-1; D is ambiguous. Germline V gene lookup returns CDR1 DFQATT and CDR2 SNEGSKA (reference sequence). Between the trimmed V and J ends, which lost 6 bases and 5 bases, there was a span of 5 bases. This CDR3 has 10 residues.

The chain has TRBV5-1 and TRBJ2-5; D unresolved. Germline CDR1 is SGHRS and CDR2 is YFSETQ. Trimming removed 5 bases at V and 4 bases at J, with 12 bases between. The CDR3 consists of 13 residues. The CDR3 reads CASRWNEAETQYF. CDR3 DNA: TGCGCCAGCAGGTGGAACGAGGCAGAGACCCAGTACTTC. Full variable domain (rest looked up from reference TRBV5-1 and TRBJ2-5): KAGVTQTPRYLIKTRGQQVTLSCSPISGHRSVSWYQQTPGQGLQFLFEYFSETQRNKGNFPGRFSGRQFSNSRSEMNVSTLELGDSALYLCASRWNEAETQYFGPGTRLLVL.

The V call is TRBV6-1, the J call TRBJ2-2, with 10 bases lining up with TRBD2. Trimming cost V 2 bases and J 1 base; bases outside gene matches: 10. The germline V gene has CDR1 MNHNS and CDR2 SASEGT. The length of the CDR3 is 19 residues. CDR3 DNA: TGTGCCAGCAGTGAACTTCTTCTAGCGGGAGTGGGGAACACCGGGGAGCTGTTTTTT. Its translation is CASSELLLAGVGNTGELFF.

This clone appeared a single time. The V call is TRBV5-1, the J call TRBJ2-3, with 7 positions matching TRBD1. After removal of 3 bases from V and 0 bases from J, the junction contained 10 bases not matched to a gene. The V gene's germline CDR1 is SGHRS and CDR2 YFSETQ. The CDR3 runs 17 residues. The CDR3 DNA reads TGCGCCAGCAGCTCCAAGACAGGGATCATTAGCACAGATACGCAGTATTTT. Translating it yields CASSSKTGIISTDTQYF.

This sequence joins TRBV7-2 and TRBJ1-1; the D is unclear. The V end lost 5 bases, the J end lost 1 base, and 17 bases lay between the germline ends. Per germline, CDR1 SGHTA and CDR2 FQGNSA. The CDR3 is 16 amino acids. This CDR3 reads CASSPTLGRGNTEAFF. CDR3 bases: TGTGCCAGCAGCCCCACACTAGGGAGAGGGAACACTGAAGCTTTCTTT.

The chain links TRBV5-6 to TRBJ2-5, with D tentatively TRBD1 (5 bases). V lost 0 bases to trimming and J lost 2 bases, with 11 bases between them. The germline V gene has CDR1 SGHDT and CDR2 YYEEEE. The CDR3 length is 15 residues. The CDR3 DNA follows: TGTGCCAGCAGCTTGGCGGCAGGGCGACAAGAGACCCAGTACTTC. It specifies CASSLAAGRQETQYF.

The chain couples TRBV10-2 to TRBJ1-3; 7 bases line up with TRBD1. CDR1 WSHSY and CDR2 SAAADI come from the germline V gene. The CDR3 consists of 13 residues. The V segment lost 6 bases and the J segment 6 bases; nucleotides outside the gene matches: 5. The CDR3 loop is CASREGGKNTIYF. The CDR3 nucleotides read TGCGCCAGCAGGGAAGGGGGCAAAAACACCATATATTTT.

The chain combines TRBV30 with TRBJ2-3; 13 bases fit TRBD2. Germline CDR1 reads GTSNPN; CDR2 reads SVGIG (reference sequence). V trimming: 3 bases; J trimming: 1 base; junction bases outside the gene matches: 4. The CDR3 extends over 16 amino acids. The DNA for the CDR3 is TGTGCCTGGAGACTAGCGGGAGGGTGGGGCACAGATACGCAGTATTTT. Amino acid sequence: CAWRLAGGWGTDTQYF.

The V call is TRBV5-1, the J call TRBJ2-1; 9 nucleotides align to TRBD1. V was clipped by 4 bases and J by 8 bases; unmatched bases: 10. The germline V gene encodes CDR1 SGHRS and CDR2 YFSETQ. The CDR3 totals 15 residues. The CDR3, as DNA: TGCGCCAGCAGCACCCAGGGGACAGGGTGGGATGAGCAGTTCTTC. Protein product: CASSTQGTGWDEQFF.

This sequence joins TRBV6-5 and TRBJ1-5; no clear D gene. CDR3 length: 13 residues. Per the germline V gene, CDR1 is MNHEY and CDR2 is SVGAGI. Between the trimmed V and J ends, which lost 2 bases and 0 bases, there was a span of 2 bases. CDR3 in amino acids: CASSYDSNQPQHF. For the CDR3, the DNA is TGTGCCAGCAGTTACGATAGCAATCAGCCCCAGCATTTT.

This clone has a handful of counts. The chain recombines TRBV18 with TRBJ2-7; a possible D gene is TRBD1 (5 bases). V was trimmed by 0 bases and J by 5 bases, leaving 17 bases between them. Germline V gene lookup returns CDR1 KGHSH and CDR2 LQKENI. This CDR3 contains 16 residues. The CDR3 region has the DNA TGTGCCAGCTCACCACCGAAATCAGGGTTGAACGACGAGCAGTACTTC. This sequence encodes CASSPPKSGLNDEQYF.

The chain couples TRBV5-1 to TRBJ1-1; tentative D call: TRBD1 (6 bases). Trimming cost V 3 bases and J 1 base, with 13 bases left between them. CDR1 and CDR2 (germline): SGHRS, YFSETQ. The CDR3 totals 15 residues. The CDR3 DNA reads TGCGCCAGCAGCTGGCAGGGGTCGGGGAACACTGAAGCTTTCTTT. Its translation is CASSWQGSGNTEAFF. Drawing the rest from reference TRBV5-1 and TRBJ1-1, the complete variable domain is KAGVTQTPRYLIKTRGQQVTLSCSPISGHRSVSWYQQTPGQGLQFLFEYFSETQRNKGNFPGRFSGRQFSNSRSEMNVSTLELGDSALYLCASSWQGSGNTEAFFGQGTRLTVV.

The V gene is TRBV29-1, the J gene TRBJ2-3; D is uncertain. The CDR3 is 15 amino acids. The V gene lost 4 bases and the J gene lost 5 bases, with 19 bases spanning the gap. Germline-derived CDR1 and CDR2 are SQVTM and ANQGSEA. The CDR3 spells CSVALVAILGDTQYF. The CDR3 DNA is TGCAGCGTTGCCCTTGTTGCCATTTTGGGAGATACGCAGTATTTT.

The chain combines TRBV28 with TRBJ2-2; no firm D call. The CDR3 length is 14 residues. Trimming cost V 6 bases and J 1 base, with 9 bases left between them. Germline V gene lookup returns CDR1 MDHEN and CDR2 SYDVKM. The CDR3 loop is CASRAGQNTGELFF. In DNA form, the CDR3 reads TGTGCCAGCAGGGCAGGCCAGAACACCGGGGAGCTGTTTTTT.

The J gene is TRBJ1-2, the V gene TRBV5-6, with a possible D match to TRBD1 (5 bases). There are 16 residues in the CDR3. Germline V lookup: CDR1 SGHDT, CDR2 YYEEEE. V was shortened by 2 bases and J by 5 bases, with 19 bases between the two germline ends. The CDR3 protein is CASSFLGPGEDYGYTF. The CDR3 region has the DNA TGTGCCAGCAGCTTCCTGGGCCCGGGGGAGGATTATGGCTACACCTTC.

This clone was found a few times. The chain combines TRBV7-9 with TRBJ2-1; 8 bases agree with TRBD1. Germline V lookup: CDR1 SEHNR, CDR2 FQNEAQ (reference sequence). This CDR3 spans 17 amino acids. The trim removed 6 bases at V and 5 bases at J, leaving 15 bases unmatched. The CDR3: CASSTLWTGITNNEQFF. The CDR3, as DNA: TGTGCCAGCAGTACCCTTTGGACAGGGATAACGAACAATGAGCAGTTCTTC.

This clone has a single count. The chain carries TRBV10-3 and TRBJ1-4; no firm D call. Deletions cut 3 bases from V and 1 base from J, with 9 bases between. Germline CDR1 reads ENHRY; CDR2 reads SYGVKD. The CDR3 covers 15 residues. The chain's CDR3 is CAISDSGKTNEKLFF. DNA for the CDR3: TGTGCCATCAGTGACTCCGGGAAAACTAATGAAAAACTGTTTTTT.

CDR3 sequence: CTSSQDREDRYFEQYF. CDR3 in DNA: TGCACCAGCAGCCAAGATAGAGAGGACAGATATTTCGAGCAGTACTTC. The chain carries TRBV1 and TRBJ2-7; the table's TRBD1 call for D was not verified on the DNA. TRBV1 constitutes a pseudogene. The CDR3 totals 16 residues.

The chain combines TRBV27 with TRBJ2-1; 10 bases agree with TRBD2. Germline V gives CDR1 MNHEY, CDR2 SMNVEV (reference sequence). Germline trimming cut 7 bases from V and 0 bases from J; bases unmatched to any gene: 6. The CDR3 spans 16 residues. CDR3 DNA sequence: TGTGCCAGCAAACCTAGCGGGGGATTCTCCTACAATGAGCAGTTCTTC. Translated, it gives CASKPSGGFSYNEQFF.

Concerning this clone itself: The same CDR3 can be traced to other DNA sequences in this sample. The chain joins TRBV5-4 to TRBJ2-3, with 11 bases aligning to TRBD2. V trimming: 3 bases; J trimming: 0 bases; junction bases outside the gene matches: 3. Per germline, CDR1 SGHNT and CDR2 YYREEE (reference sequence). CDR3 length: 16 amino acids. In nucleotides, the CDR3 is TGTGCCAGCAGCTCGGGACTAGCGGAGAGCACAGATACGCAGTATTTT. As protein: CASSSGLAESTDTQYF.

The chain couples TRBV20-1 to TRBJ1-1; 7 bases line up with TRBD1. V lost 7 bases and J lost 7; bases outside the gene matches: 6. Germline V gives CDR1 DFQATT, CDR2 SNEGSKA (reference sequence). The CDR3 sequence is 11 residues long. This CDR3 reads CSVAGQREAFF. The CDR3 DNA is TGCAGTGTGGCGGGACAGCGTGAAGCTTTCTTT.